This TCR beta chain was captured in a study of shared clonotypes between healthy human individuals. The table lists this clone with a count of one. Germline values: CDR1 SGHNT, CDR2 YYREEE (reference sequence). The V and J ends lost 4 bases and 0 bases, in that order; junction bases with no gene match: 7. The CDR3 length is 16 residues. Here immunoSEQ multiplex PCR was the method, and the copy in TCRdb shows in-frame clones only, minus some. Of approximately 740,000 clones in the sample, nearly 95% were seen once. The naive CD8 population came from CD45RO-negative cells selected for CCR7, without terminally differentiated effector memory CD45RA+ cells.

The rearrangement joins TRBV5-4 to TRBJ2-7, with TRBD2 matching over 10 bases. The TCR originated in a man aged 25-40 years in good health. The specimen sequenced was naive CD8+ T cells sorted from blood. CDR3 residues: CASSPGTSVSSYEQYF. CDR3 coding DNA: TGTGCCAGCAGCCCCGGGACTAGCGTTAGCTCCTACGAGCAGTACTTC.